This T cell receptor (beta chain) was recorded in a study of OX40 agonist ivuxolimab in advanced cancers. Clones were sequenced by immunoSEQ multiplex PCR, and TCRdb holds only the in-frame ones, with some missing. The sample carries about 70,000 clones, just over 85% recorded once. This clone is a singleton in its sample. Its antigen is currently unknown. Regarding the study as a whole: On average, CD8+ T cells had more expanded clones than CD4+.

The receptor was derived from an adult with an advanced solid tumor such as melanoma, head and neck, liver or kidney cancer. This material consisted of CD4+ or CD8+ T cells sorted from blood, taken in a trial of the OX40 agonist ivuxolimab.

The CDR3 region is CASSLPRREGGELFF. The CDR3 region has the DNA TGTGCCAGCAGCTTGCCGCGCAGGGAGGGCGGGGAGCTGTTTTTT. This chain connects TRBV5-8 to TRBJ2-2; 7 bases map to TRBD2. CDR1 and CDR2 from the germline V gene are SGHTS and YDEGEE. The ends lost 1 base at V and 7 bases at J; junction bases unmatched: 7. CDR3 length equals 15 residues.